The 21 T cell receptor beta chains presented below share a single source sample, sequenced in a study of a mutant IDH1 vaccine in newly diagnosed glioma. The time point was: baseline, week 1 (first vaccination visit). Treatment denoted: pre-vaccination baseline after standard-of-care therapy. The data were produced by immunoSEQ multiplex PCR, yet TCRdb's version contains in-frame clones alone and is incomplete. The profile covers 85,000 to 100,000 clones, with around 82% appearing a single time and 6% to 9.5% taken by the ten largest. The sample was PBMCs, taken from a glioma patient treated with radiotherapy, temozolomide or both. The source is a woman aged 50 to 60 with glioma.

The CDR3 region has the DNA TGTGCCAGCAGTTTAACGGGGGGTTCCTACGAGCAGTACTTC. It codes for CASSLTGGSYEQYF. The chain recombines TRBV27 with TRBJ2-7; 7 bases map to TRBD2. CDR1 and CDR2 from the germline V gene are MNHEY and SMNVEV (reference sequence). Trimming took 2 bases from V and 1 from J; bases not matched to a gene: 2. The length of the CDR3 is 14 residues.

This chain joins TRBV6-1 and TRBJ2-1, with 9 nucleotides matching TRBD1. J was trimmed by 5 bases and V by 3 bases; bases with no gene match: 5. Looked up from germline, CDR1 is MNHNS and CDR2 is SASEGT. There are 15 residues in the CDR3. CDR3 amino acids: CASSEKDRGNNEQFF. The CDR3 coding sequence is TGTGCCAGCAGTGAGAAGGACAGGGGAAACAATGAGCAGTTCTTC.

The genes are TRBV2 and TRBJ1-6; D gene uncertain. V lost 4 bases and J 4 bases, leaving 8 bases between the germline ends. CDR1 is SNHLY and CDR2 is FYNNEI in the germline V gene. The CDR3 extends over 14 amino acids. In DNA form, the CDR3 reads TGTGCCAGCAGTGGGTCAGGATATAATTCACCCCTCCACTTT. It yields the protein CASSGSGYNSPLHF. The whole variable domain, filled in from reference TRBV2 and TRBJ1-6, reads EPEVTQTPSHQVTQMGQEVILRCVPISNHLYFYWYRQILGQKVEFLVSFYNNEISEKSEIFDDQFSVERPDGSNFTLKIRSTKLEDSAMYFCASSGSGYNSPLHFGNGTRLTVT.

CDR3 sequence (DNA): TGTGCCAGCAGCTTAGTAGCAGGGGTGTTCGATTCACCCCTCCACTTT. Translated: CASSLVAGVFDSPLHF. The chain employs TRBV7-9 and TRBJ1-6; maybe TRBD1 (6 bases). The V gene lost 1 base and the J gene lost 8 bases, with 15 bases spanning the gap. The CDR3 runs to 16 residues. Germline CDR1 is SEHNR and CDR2 is FQNEAQ (reference sequence).

The chain couples TRBV6-1 to TRBJ2-7; D tentatively reads TRBD1 or TRBD2 (5 bases each). CDR3 size: 12 residues. Germline CDR1 reads MNHNS; CDR2 reads SASEGT. V lost 10 bases and J 6 bases, leaving 16 bases between the germline ends. The CDR3 region is CATLGPPLEQYF. In nucleotides, the CDR3 is TGTGCCACCCTGGGACCCCCCCTCGAGCAGTACTTC.

The chain combines TRBV19 with TRBJ2-2; D is possibly TRBD1 or TRBD2 (5 bases each). CDR3 length: 18 residues. CDR1 is LNHDA and CDR2 is SQIVND in the germline V gene (reference sequence). V shed 0 bases and J shed 4 bases, with 18 bases lying between them. The chain's CDR3 is CASSIDPRPGGGTGELFF. CDR3 nucleotide sequence: TGTGCCAGTAGTATAGACCCCAGGCCTGGGGGTGGCACCGGGGAGCTGTTTTTT.

The V call is TRBV15, the J call TRBJ1-5; D is ambiguous. V lost 3 bases, J lost 3 bases, and 9 bases lay in between. The length of the CDR3 is 14 residues. Germline V lookup: CDR1 LNHNV, CDR2 YYDKDF (reference sequence). The CDR3 spells CATSSRISNQPQHF. CDR3 nucleotide sequence: TGTGCCACCAGCAGTAGGATCTCCAATCAGCCCCAGCATTTT.

The rearrangement joins TRBV19 to TRBJ2-2, with 9 bases that match TRBD1. There are 14 residues in the CDR3. V shed 6 bases, J shed 7 bases, and the junction held 6 bases outside the gene matches. Per the germline V gene, CDR1 is LNHDA and CDR2 is SQIVND (reference sequence). CDR3 sequence reads: CASSKQGAVGELFF. The CDR3 DNA reads as TGTGCCAGTAGCAAACAGGGGGCAGTCGGGGAGCTGTTTTTT.

V and J are TRBV13 and TRBJ2-5; D is ambiguous. Trimming took 6 bases from V and 0 from J, leaving 11 bases between them. Per germline, CDR1 PRHDT and CDR2 FYEKMQ (reference sequence). The CDR3 contains 14 residues. CDR3 bases: TGTGCCAGCAGAATGTATGGGTACCAAGAGACCCAGTACTTC. Translation: CASRMYGYQETQYF.

This rearrangement joins TRBV5-5 to TRBJ2-7, with a weak D call TRBD2 (6 bases). V was clipped by 0 bases and J by 4 bases, with 11 bases between them. The CDR3 totals 14 residues. Germline V gene lookup returns CDR1 SGHKS and CDR2 YYEKEE (reference sequence). The CDR3 DNA reads TGTGCCAGCAGCTTGGTGGCGGGAACGTACGAGCAGTACTTC. Its protein is CASSLVAGTYEQYF.

The chain uses TRBV27 and TRBJ1-1, with a weak D call TRBD1 (5 bases). The CDR3 totals 13 residues. Germline CDR1 reads MNHEY; CDR2 reads SMNVEV (reference sequence). Trimming pared 4 bases from V and 5 bases from J, leaving 11 bases between. Written as DNA, the CDR3 is TGTGCCAGCAGTTGGCGCGGGGGAACTGAAGCTTTCTTT. Amino acid sequence: CASSWRGGTEAFF.

The rearrangement uses TRBV7-9 and TRBJ1-1; D might be TRBD1 (6 bases). Germline values: CDR1 SEHNR, CDR2 FQNEAQ (reference sequence). V was shortened by 8 bases and J by 10 bases, with 20 bases between the two germline ends. The length of the CDR3 is 13 residues. CDR3: CASLEAGVPGAFF. The DNA for the CDR3 is TGTGCCAGCCTTGAAGCAGGGGTCCCTGGAGCTTTCTTT.

The CDR3 DNA sequence: TGTGCCAGCAGCGTAGGATCCCAGGGCAATCAGCCCCAGCATTTT. Its protein is CASSVGSQGNQPQHF. The rearrangement joins TRBV9 to TRBJ1-5; D ambiguous. Trimming stripped 0 bases from V and 2 bases from J, with 9 bases between. CDR3 length: 15 amino acids. Germline V gene sequence: CDR1 SGDLS, CDR2 YYNGEE.

The chain employs TRBV5-1 and TRBJ2-2; 8 bases line up with TRBD1. The germline gives CDR1 SGHRS, CDR2 YFSETQ. The CDR3 covers 16 residues. Germline trimming cut 6 bases from V and 0 bases from J; bases unmatched to any gene: 7. The CDR3 DNA reads as TGCGCCAGCAATCCCCAGGGACAGGCGAACACCGGGGAGCTGTTTTTT. Amino acid sequence: CASNPQGQANTGELFF.

The CDR3 here is CASTWTGTNYGYTF. The CDR3 nucleotides read TGTGCCAGCACCTGGACAGGGACGAACTATGGCTACACCTTC. The V gene is TRBV7-2, the J gene TRBJ1-2, with 8 bases lining up with TRBD1. CDR3 size: 14 residues. V trimming: 7 bases; J trimming: 2 bases; junction bases outside the gene matches: 6. Per germline, CDR1 SGHTA and CDR2 FQGNSA.

The rearrangement links TRBV7-2 to TRBJ1-2; tentatively, D is TRBD1 (5 bases). This CDR3 spans 15 amino acids. Germline assignment: CDR1 SGHTA and CDR2 FQGNSA. The V end was cut by 5 bases, the J end by 3 bases, with 16 bases between. CDR3 region: CASSPPLGGDYGYTF. The CDR3 nucleotides are TGTGCCAGCAGCCCACCCTTGGGGGGTGACTATGGCTACACCTTC. Looking up the rest from reference TRBV7-2 and TRBJ1-2 gives the full variable domain: GAGVSQSPSNKVTEKGKDVELRCDPISGHTALYWYRQSLGQGLEFLIYFQGNSAPDKSGLPSDRFSAERTGGSVSTLTIQRTQQEDSAVYLCASSPPLGGDYGYTFGSGTRLTVV.

The V gene is TRBV5-1, the J gene TRBJ2-5, with TRBD1 as a possible D gene (7 bases). CDR1 is SGHRS and CDR2 is YFSETQ in the germline V gene. Trimming shortened V by 5 bases and J by 6 bases, and 14 bases separated the two germline ends. CDR3 length: 13 amino acids. The CDR3 loop reads CASSETGRKTQYF. The CDR3, as DNA: TGCGCCAGCAGTGAGACAGGGAGGAAGACCCAGTACTTC.

This rearrangement joins TRBV18 to TRBJ2-5; possible D gene TRBD1, 7 bases. Germline V CDR1 and CDR2: KGHSH, LQKENI. The CDR3 spans 16 residues. Trimming took 0 bases from V and 1 from J, leaving 12 bases between them. CDR3 bases: TGTGCCAGCTCACCACCGGAGGGGGCGATCCAAGAGACCCAGTACTTC. It translates to CASSPPEGAIQETQYF.

The genes are TRBV9 and TRBJ2-1, with D perhaps TRBD1 or TRBD2 (5 bases each). Germline CDR1 is SGDLS and CDR2 is YYNGEE. With 0 bases removed from V and 9 bases from J, the gap between germline ends came to 13 bases. The CDR3 sequence is 14 residues long. CDR3: CASSVVAGRGEQFF. Written as DNA, the CDR3 is TGTGCCAGCAGCGTAGTAGCAGGGAGAGGTGAGCAGTTCTTC.

This clone was seen only a few times. The chain is built from TRBV25-1 and TRBJ2-2; D remains ambiguous. V was clipped by 3 bases and J by 6 bases, with 14 bases between them. Germline CDR1 MGHDK, CDR2 SYGVNS. The CDR3 extends over 15 amino acids. For the CDR3, the DNA is TGTGCCAGCAGTGACAGTATCTTGGTAGCCGGGGAGCTGTTTTTT. Translated: CASSDSILVAGELFF.

Concerning this clone itself: The junction departs from the called germline gene at one end, perhaps through a read error. The chain joins TRBV5-1 to TRBJ1-3, with TRBD1 identical over 9 bases. From germline, CDR1 is SGHRS and CDR2 YFSETQ. The CDR3 extends over 14 amino acids. The CDR3 is CASSFNRGRDPSTF. DNA for the CDR3: TGCGCCAGCAGCTTTAACAGGGGGCGCGACCCTTCAACCTTT.